Following are 3 T cell receptor beta chains from one sample sequenced in a study of blood T cell repertoires in COVID-19. Clones were sequenced by immunoSEQ multiplex PCR, and TCRdb holds only the in-frame ones, with some missing. The sample contains about 270,000 clones, around nine tenths of which appear only once. Sequenced material: PBMCs or T cells enriched from blood (not recorded which). Source of these receptors: a woman in her fifties or sixties in a cohort exposed to, infected with or recovered from COVID-19 (not recorded which).

This clone was counted between two and nine times. The CDR3 is CASSLALAGGRNEQFF. The CDR3 coding sequence is TGCGCCAGCAGCTTGGCCCTAGCGGGAGGGCGGAATGAGCAGTTCTTC. The V and J genes are TRBV5-1 and TRBJ2-1, with 12 bases lining up with TRBD2. In germline, CDR1 is SGHRS, CDR2 YFSETQ. This CDR3 spans 16 amino acids. Trimming removed 0 bases from V and 7 bases from J; junction bases left unmatched: 5.

The rearrangement uses TRBV12-3 or TRBV12-4 and TRBJ1-5, with unresolved D. Trimming left V 7 bases short and J 9 bases short, with 13 bases between. This CDR3 has 12 amino acids. The CDR3 is CASNNDGGPQHF. CDR3 sequence (DNA): TGTGCCAGCAACAATGATGGCGGGCCCCAGCATTTT.

This clone was seen only once. The chain is built from TRBV5-6 and TRBJ1-5; the match to TRBD1 covers 7 bases. V trimming: 4 bases; J trimming: 0 bases; junction bases outside the gene matches: 4. CDR3 length: 15 residues. Germline V gene data show CDR1 as SGHDT and CDR2 as YYEEEE. CDR3: CASSRGTASNQPQHF. The CDR3 region has the DNA TGTGCCAGCAGCCGCGGGACAGCTAGCAATCAGCCCCAGCATTTT.